Sequencing of this T cell receptor (beta chain) was carried out in a study of blood T cells in healthy people across ages (dated by TCRdb to 2014 to 2015). In terms of the full investigation: In model experiments, template switching captured about one uniquely barcoded TCR beta cDNA molecule for every two T cells. Four age groups were formed from the donors: young (average about 16 years), middle-aged (more than 35), aged (about 68) and long-lived (about 75). Age-related changes in TCR beta repertoire diversity were measured in the study by deep sequencing normalized with unique cDNA molecular identifiers. The study analyzed two additional independent replicas of 1 million unique cDNA reads from the same blood draw for two donors, one aged 18 to 30 and one aged 80 or older. Overall results and qualifications from the work: Total diversity estimates from one million sequenced T cells were considered lower bounds and underestimates. Compared with the aged group, more naive CD4+ T cells, fewer expanded clones and increased TCR diversity were shown by the long-lived group, suggesting age selection. Because profiling used bulk unsorted PBMCs, naive and antigen-experienced compartments could not be compared conclusively. The percentage of naive T cells measured by flow cytometry correlated strongly with observed TCR beta diversity. Because the CMV infection status of the donors was unknown, age-related changes in expanded clonotypes may potentially have been confounded. Observed TCR beta diversity per million T cells fell roughly linearly with age, and a significant reduction was already apparent by age about 43.

Libraries were made using 5' RACE. TCRdb names Illumina HiSeq 2500 as the instrument used. A second PCR of roughly 7 to 11 cycles was performed with a sample-barcoded 5' primer and a J-beta primer mix. Each TCR beta cDNA molecule received a unique molecular identifier from a template-switch 5' adaptor carrying 12 random nucleotides. Each sample yielded at least 2.5 million CDR3-containing paired-end reads. First-strand cDNA synthesis was performed from all RNA using the Mint cDNA synthesis kit, with priming by a TRBC-specific oligonucleotide. All cDNA was treated with uracil-DNA glycosylase and then went through a first 18-cycle PCR with the universal primers M1SS and BC2_uni_R. The paper's processing steps were these. Each sample was normalized by randomly selecting 1 million high-quality reads, each carrying a distinct molecular identifier. Reads sharing molecular identifiers were discarded rather than binned into consensus sequences. MiTCR, set to a Q25 quality threshold and the strictest error-elimination algorithm, was used for CDR3 identification, clonotype clustering and error correction. A nonparametric unseen species model with Euler transformation was used to estimate lower-bound total TCR beta diversity. TCRdb reprocessing: public reads trimmed at Q25 with fastp, clones called with MiXCR, in-frame beta chains kept. Each entry is one CDR3 protein sequence, shown with its most common DNA and genes. These V and J calls are TCRdb output, not the study's own analysis. This sample gives 500,000 to 650,000 distinct CDR3 sequences in total; roughly a quarter of them show up just once. Of the sample, roughly 3.5% falls within the top ten clones.

The CDR3 sequence holds 11 residues, the cysteine and phenylalanine included. Only CDR3 DNA is held: 33 bases, read in frame from base 1. The CDR1 and CDR2 encoded by the germline V gene are MGHDK and SYGVNS. Donors were a few dozen systemically healthy Caucasian individuals from Russia aged roughly 6 to 95 years. Approximately 10 milliliters of peripheral blood were collected from each donor into EDTA-treated Vacutainer tubes. Ficoll-Paque density-gradient centrifugation was used to isolate PBMCs, with at least 7 million per sample. Total RNA was extracted from PBMCs with Trizol reagent, with at least 6 micrograms obtained per sample. For every donor, flow cytometry on a PBMC aliquot measured the percentage of naive CD45RAhigh/CD27high T cells. A word on this clonotype: No antigen is known for it. A much more abundant neighbour one base away suggests this may be a read error.

These data were also reused for a study on T cells of mothers and their children. As that second paper reports: Nine systemically healthy Caucasian individuals served as donors, namely three mothers together with their six children. cDNA synthesis consumed the entire amount of extracted RNA, loaded at approximately 1.4 ug RNA in each 15 ul reaction. Sample barcodes and 2-4 random nucleotides were added via the M1S primer in the second PCR. Over 9.5 million TCR beta CDR3 reads came from each mother, compared with roughly 2.8 million reads from each child. TCR recombination output is similarly shaped by thymic selection in related and unrelated pairs, with a minor effect exerted by inherited differences. Normalized repertoire overlap in related mother-child pairs was always slightly higher than in unrelated mother-child pairs, but the difference was never significant. No persistent microchimeric T cell clones were found, with a detection sensitivity of roughly 92 clones per million clonotypes. Deep NGS was used in the study to compare the TCR beta repertoires of mothers and children and to look for features that separate related mother-child pairs from unrelated individuals. Mothers averaged approximately 40 +/- 4 years of age and children averaged about 10 +/- 4 years. After adapter ligation with NEBNext reagents, the libraries were sequenced on Illumina HiSeq 2000 with 100+100 nt paired-end reads. To prevent cross-contamination, the mother and child libraries were prepared one month apart and sequenced in separate runs. For each donor, somewhere between about 450,000 and 2,000,000 distinct TCR beta clonotypes were identified. Naive TCR beta clonotypes were estimated from low-frequency clonotypes matched to each donor's FACS-determined naive share, without sorting.

Input material: blood. The clonotype was recovered from a boy aged 2 to 9 in good health. Rearrangement joined TRBV25-1 to TRBJ2-3, with a tentative D gene TRBD1 over 6 matching bases. Here the CDR3 is given as CASSGQFAQYF. At the DNA level, the sequence is TGTGCCAGTAGTGGACAGTTCGCGCAGTATTTT.